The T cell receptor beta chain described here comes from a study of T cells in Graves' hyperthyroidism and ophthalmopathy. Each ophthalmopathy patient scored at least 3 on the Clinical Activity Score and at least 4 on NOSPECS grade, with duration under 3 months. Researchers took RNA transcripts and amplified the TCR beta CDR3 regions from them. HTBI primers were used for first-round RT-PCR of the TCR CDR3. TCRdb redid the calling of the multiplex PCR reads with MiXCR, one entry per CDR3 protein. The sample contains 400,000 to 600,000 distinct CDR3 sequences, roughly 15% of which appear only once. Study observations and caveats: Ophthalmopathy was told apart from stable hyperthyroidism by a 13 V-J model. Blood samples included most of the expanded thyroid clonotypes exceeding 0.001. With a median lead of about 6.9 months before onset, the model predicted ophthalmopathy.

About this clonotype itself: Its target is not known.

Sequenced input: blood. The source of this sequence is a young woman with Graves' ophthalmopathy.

CDR3 sequence (DNA): TGCAGTGCTAGTGGACTAGCGGGAGGGCGGGGAGGCGAGCAGTACTTC. It specifies CSASGLAGGRGGEQYF. The genes are TRBV20-1 and TRBJ2-7; 15 bases agree with TRBD2. Looked up from germline, CDR1 is DFQATT and CDR2 is SNEGSKA (reference sequence). Trimming removed 3 bases from V and 6 bases from J; junction bases left unmatched: 9. The CDR3 loop spans 16 amino acids.